This record covers a single T cell receptor beta chain. These data originate in a study of cytomegalovirus exposure and HLA in healthy donors. PCR was performed using 60 Vbeta and 13 Jbeta primers. Data came from immunoSEQ multiplex PCR; TCRdb stores just in-frame clones and leaves some out. The sample gives about 89,000 clones, around 84% of which show up once; 6.5% to 8.5% is in the top ten. The CDR3 loop spans 15 amino acids. V lost 5 bases to trimming and J lost 10 bases, with 21 bases between them. The germline CDR1 and CDR2 sequences are GTSNPN and SVGIG (reference sequence). The V gene is TRBV30, the J gene TRBJ1-6, with D possibly TRBD1 on 5 matching bases. This receptor was taken from a man between 40 and 49 years old in good health and CMV-seropositive. The sequenced material came from PBMCs. DNA for the CDR3: TGTGCCTGGGCTAAGGGGTACGGGGGTAGATCACCCCTCCACTTT. It is translated as CAWAKGYGGRSPLHF.